This T cell receptor (beta chain) was profiled in a study of post-analysis software for immune sequencing data. Findings and limits, study-wide: Included in a set of about 5 TRBV segments more frequent in patients than controls were TRBV5-6, TRBV5-1 and TRBV20-1.

With 6 bases clipped from V and 5 bases from J, the junction kept 12 bases outside the gene matches. Germline CDR1 and CDR2: MDHEN and SYDVKM. This CDR3 comprises 16 residues. Details on this clonotype: The antigen is unknown.

cDNA libraries for TCR beta contained unique molecular identifiers. MiXCR, run by TCRdb on the PCR reads, gives a single entry per CDR3 protein. The data contain about 760,000 distinct CDR3 sequences, just under 30% of them singletons. The sequencing sample was made of blood. The rearrangement uses TRBV28 and TRBJ1-2; 10 nucleotides line up with TRBD1. The TCR comes from a girl aged 10-17 years with multiple sclerosis. DNA of the CDR3: TGTGCCAGCAGAACCCCGGGACAGGGGACGGGATATGGCTACACCTTC. Translated, it gives CASRTPGQGTGYGYTF.